This record looks at one TCR beta chain sequence and its context. Losses at the gene ends were 4 bases for V and 8 bases for J; bases not matched to a gene: 3. Germline values: CDR1 SGHRS, CDR2 YFSETQ. The CDR3 consists of 15 residues. This record belongs to a study of T cell responses to AZD1222 COVID-19 vaccine. The method was immunoSEQ multiplex PCR; TCRdb's version includes in-frame clones alone and lacks a portion of them. The repertoire has about 190,000 clones, 90% to 95% of them found once; the top ten carry about 4%. The chain uses TRBV5-1 and TRBJ2-1; 16 bases agree with TRBD2. This TCR came from an adult who received the MenACWY meningococcal vaccine as a control. Sequences were derived from peripheral blood, sampled 28 days after the second dose of the MenACWY control vaccine. The CDR3: CASSDGTSGRDEQFF. In DNA, the CDR3 is TGCGCCAGCAGCGACGGGACTAGCGGGAGGGATGAGCAGTTCTTC.